This paragraph covers one TCR beta chain sequence. The sample originates from a study of blood T cell repertoires in COVID-19. Study overall: Researchers got acute and convalescent COVID-19 samples from the United States, Italy and Spain. T cells, B-cell-depleted T cells, or PBMCs supplied cDNA or gDNA.

The V and J ends lost 2 bases and 7 bases, in that order; junction bases with no gene match: 11. CDR1 and CDR2 (germline): GTSNPN, SVGIG (reference sequence). The CDR3 runs to 15 residues. As originally analysed: Amplified reference gene primers provided the basis for estimating nucleated cell counts. Libraries were prepared by immunoSEQ multiplex PCR; TCRdb keeps only in-frame clonotypes and omits some of them. Clonal size and the V and J genes are those of that table, whereas D and trimming came from the DNA. The profile covers about 100,000 clones, with around 87% appearing a single time and 11% taken by the ten largest.

The source of this sequence is a woman in her 30s with acute or convalescent COVID-19. What was sequenced was peripheral blood. This chain connects TRBV30 to TRBJ1-5; 7 nucleotides line up with TRBD1. The CDR3 nucleotides are TGTGCCTGGAGTCCCCCAACAGGGGTGGTACAGCCCCAGCATTTT. Protein sequence: CAWSPPTGVVQPQHF. Full variable domain (missing parts from reference TRBV30 and TRBJ1-5): SQTIHQWPATLVQPVGSPLSLECTVEGTSNPNLYWYRQAAGRGLQLLFYSVGIGQISSEVPQNLSASRPQDRQFILSSKKLLLSDSGFYLCAWSPPTGVVQPQHFGDGTRLSIL.